What follows describes a single T cell receptor (beta chain). Authors' data handling: Estimated nucleated cell counts came from reference gene primer amplification. Only in-frame clones appear in the TCRdb table, and some are missing; sequencing was by immunoSEQ multiplex PCR. V and J calls and clone size follow that table, whereas D and trimming were derived from the DNA. The sample lists tens of thousands of clones; 80% to 85% were seen once. Germline V gene sequence: CDR1 LNHNV, CDR2 YYDKDF (reference sequence). Trimming removed 1 base from V and 3 bases from J, with 7 bases in between. This CDR3 contains 14 residues. The data were obtained in a study of blood T cell repertoires in COVID-19. Study-wide context: Both acute and convalescent COVID-19 samples were obtained from the United States, Italy and Spain. PBMCs, B-cell-depleted T cells, or T cells were the source of the cDNA or gDNA that made up the material.

The sequenced sample was peripheral blood. This TCR was sampled from a woman aged 80 or over with acute or convalescent COVID-19. The chain links TRBV15 to TRBJ1-5; D is uncertain. The CDR3 DNA sequence: TGTGCCACCAGCAGAGGAGGATTCAATCAGCCCCAGCATTTT. Translating gives CATSRGGFNQPQHF.